A selection of T cell receptor beta chains follows, all from one sample in a study of shared clonotypes between healthy human individuals. Data came from immunoSEQ multiplex PCR; TCRdb stores just in-frame clones and leaves some out. The sample includes about 2,200,000 clones, under 95% of them seen just once. Sequences were obtained from naive CD8+ T cells from PBMCs. The receptors come from a man between 18 and 35 years old in good health. Some clones in this sample may be carry-over from other donors' samples. Each CDR3 is given without its conserved first and last residue. Size values are once, few and many counts, or a class for expanded clones, and some rows have none.

J	V	size	CDR3
TRBJ2-1	TRBV7-8	once	ASKGPSNNEQF
TRBJ1-4	TRBV7-9	NA	ASSPYREGGEKLF
TRBJ2-1	TRBV30	NA	ASGLAAYNEQF
TRBJ1-1	TRBV12-5	NA	ASALTGGRPEAF
TRBJ2-7	TRBV6-1	NA	ASRVASRSSYEQY
TRBJ2-7	TRBV5-6	NA	ASSLASQGFSYEQY
TRBJ2-7	TRBV7-9	few	ASSFTTSPYEQY
TRBJ1-5	TRBV9	NA	ASSGGGQPQH
TRBJ1-4	TRBV7-6	once	ASSYGATVGFSTNEKLF
TRBJ2-5	TRBV7-9	NA	ASSFSSQETQY
TRBJ1-5	TRBV9	few	ATWRCWSNQPQH
TRBJ2-7	TRBV28	NA	ASRLILGTYEQY
TRBJ2-7	TRBV5-6	NA	ASSLAGSEQY
TRBJ1-2	TRBV19	NA	ASIGGAGMYGYT
TRBJ2-7	TRBV10-3	many	AISEPSAGQKSNEQY
TRBJ2-1	TRBV18	NA	ASSPRDINEQF
TRBJ1-1	TRBV23-1	NA	ASSQSAEAF
TRBJ1-1	TRBV7-9	NA	ASSPLEGTRGAAF
TRBJ2-7	TRBV30	NA	AWSLDRGPVEQY
TRBJ2-3	TRBV10-1	NA	ASSVKGYGTDTQY
TRBJ2-2	TRBV6-1	NA	ASSDLLGGDRSNTGELF
TRBJ2-3	TRBV28	NA	ASSSQADTQY
TRBJ2-3	TRBV5-1	NA	ASSFKLSWADLSDTQY
TRBJ2-1	TRBV5-1	NA	ASSLVAGLYNEQF
TRBJ2-7	TRBV4-3	few	ASSQDSGYEQY
TRBJ1-1	TRBV6-4	NA	ASSLTLNTEAF
TRBJ2-2	TRBV28	NA	ASSSLANTGELF
TRBJ2-7	TRBV5-1	NA	ASSGPGKTLTYEQY
TRBJ1-2	TRBV7-9	NA	ASSLRSNGYT
TRBJ1-2	TRBV4-1	NA	ASSQLWTENYGYT
TRBJ2-1	TRBV2	NA	ASTLTPSSASSYNEQF
TRBJ2-5	TRBV11-2	NA	ASSGRQMETQY
TRBJ1-5	TRBV6-6	NA	ASGELGQGYQPQH
TRBJ2-1	TRBV5-1	NA	ASSLGDRGFGNEQF
NA	TRBV5-6	NA	ASSLKLGLAGEYEQY
TRBJ2-7	TRBV27	NA	ASSPKPDRSNSYEQY
TRBJ1-2	TRBV9	NA	ASSVGWDRDYGYT
TRBJ2-1	TRBV11-2	NA	ASSPPGRPKVHEQF
TRBJ2-7	TRBV7-2	NA	ASSWGSEQY
TRBJ1-2	TRBV5-4	NA	ASSGAIRGYT